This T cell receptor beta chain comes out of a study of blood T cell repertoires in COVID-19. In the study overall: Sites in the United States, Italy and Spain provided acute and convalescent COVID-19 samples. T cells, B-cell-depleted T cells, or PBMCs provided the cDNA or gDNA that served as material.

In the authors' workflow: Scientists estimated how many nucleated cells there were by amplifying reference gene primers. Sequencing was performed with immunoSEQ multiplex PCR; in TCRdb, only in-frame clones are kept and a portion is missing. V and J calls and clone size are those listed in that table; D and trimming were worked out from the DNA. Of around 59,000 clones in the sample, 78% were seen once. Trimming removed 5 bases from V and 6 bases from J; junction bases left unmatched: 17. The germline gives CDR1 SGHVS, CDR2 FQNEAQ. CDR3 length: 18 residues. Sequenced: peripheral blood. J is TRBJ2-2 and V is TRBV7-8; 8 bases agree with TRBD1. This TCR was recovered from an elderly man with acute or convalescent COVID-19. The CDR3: CASSLRTGLGTYAGELFF. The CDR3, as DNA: TGTGCCAGCAGCCTAAGGACAGGGTTGGGTACCTACGCCGGGGAGCTGTTTTTT.